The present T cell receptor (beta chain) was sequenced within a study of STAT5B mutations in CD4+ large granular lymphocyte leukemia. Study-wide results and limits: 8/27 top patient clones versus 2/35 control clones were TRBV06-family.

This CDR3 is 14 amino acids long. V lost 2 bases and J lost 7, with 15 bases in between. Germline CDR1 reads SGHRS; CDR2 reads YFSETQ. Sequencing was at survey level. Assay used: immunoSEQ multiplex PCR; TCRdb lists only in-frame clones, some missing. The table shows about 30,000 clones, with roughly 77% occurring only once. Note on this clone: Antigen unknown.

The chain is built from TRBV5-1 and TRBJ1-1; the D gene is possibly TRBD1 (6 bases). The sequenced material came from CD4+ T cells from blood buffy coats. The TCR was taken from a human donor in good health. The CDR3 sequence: CASSFQGGSFEAFF. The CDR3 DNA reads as TGCGCCAGCAGCTTCCAAGGGGGTTCTTTTGAAGCTTTCTTT.